A selection of T cell receptor beta chains follows, all from one sample in a study of shared clonotypes between healthy human individuals. Some clones are missing from TCRdb's copy, which holds only in-frame ones; the method was immunoSEQ multiplex PCR. The sample has about 1.9 million clones, 80% to 95% seen once; the top ten hold less than 2%. The sample was naive CD8+ T cells from PBMCs. The receptor set was obtained from a man between 18 and 29 years old in good health. Some clones in this sample may be carry-over from other donors' samples. Both conserved end residues are part of each CDR3. The D gene is left open where the match is weak. Only part of the rows carry a size: once, few, many, or a class if the clone is expanded.

NA | NA | TRBJ2-3 | TRBV28 | TGTGCCAGCAGTCTAACTAGGGGAGATACGCAGTATTTT | CASSLTRGDTQYF
once | NA | TRBJ2-7 | TRBV27 | TGTGCCAGCAGCCCAGGACGGGGAGGCGACGAGCAGTACTTC | CASSPGRGGDEQYF
once | NA | TRBJ2-7 | TRBV15 | TGTGCCACCAGCAGAGGGAGGGAAGAACACGAGCAGTACTTC | CATSRGREEHEQYF
NA | TRBD2 | TRBJ2-5 | TRBV11-2 | TGTGCCAGCAGCCCCCGTATTAGCGGGGGAAGTACCCAAGAGACCCAGTACTTC | CASSPRISGGSTQETQYF
NA | TRBD2 | TRBJ2-7 | TRBV5-1 | TGCGCCAGCAGCGAACTAGCGGGGGCCATCACGGCCTACGAGCAGTACTTC | CASSELAGAITAYEQYF
NA | NA | TRBJ2-4 | TRBV11-2 | TGTGCCAGCAGCGGCCGGACTGATTACCTCTCCAAAAACATTCAGTACTTC | CASSGRTDYLSKNIQYF
NA | NA | TRBJ2-5 | TRBV28 | TGTGCCAGCAGTCGGACATTGAACCAAGAGACCCAGTACTTC | CASSRTLNQETQYF
NA | NA | TRBJ2-3 | TRBV19 | TGTGCCAGTGGAACAGCGGAGGGAGATACGCAGTATTTT | CASGTAEGDTQYF
NA | NA | TRBJ2-7 | TRBV7-2 | TGTGCCAGCAGCTGGAGCGGCCACGGGGCCTACGAGCAGTACTTC | CASSWSGHGAYEQYF
NA | NA | TRBJ2-1 | TRBV5-1 | TGCGCCAGCAGCTTGGATTACAATGAGCAGTTCTTC | CASSLDYNEQFF
NA | NA | TRBJ2-5 | TRBV5-1 | TGCGCCAGCAGCTCTCCAGCGCGACAAGAGACCCAGTACTTC | CASSSPARQETQYF
NA | TRBD2 | TRBJ2-7 | TRBV10-3 | TGTGCCATCAGTGAGTCCGGGACTAGCGGGAGGGCCTTATCTTACGAGCAGTACTTC | CAISESGTSGRALSYEQYF
once | TRBD1 | TRBJ1-1 | TRBV28 | TGTGCCAGCAGTTTATTTACAGGGGGCACTGAAGCTTTCTTT | CASSLFTGGTEAFF
NA | NA | TRBJ2-7 | TRBV4-1 | TGCGCCAGCAGCCAAGGCAAGGGGATTTACGAGCAGTACTTC | CASSQGKGIYEQYF
NA | NA | TRBJ2-6 | TRBV27 | TGTGCCAGCAGTTTGAGGGGGTCTACTGGGGCCAACGTCCTGACTTTC | CASSLRGSTGANVLTF
NA | TRBD1 | TRBJ2-3 | TRBV15 | TGTGCCACCGCCCGTGAGGGGGCGCAGACAGATACGCAGTATTTT | CATAREGAQTDTQYF
NA | TRBD2 | TRBJ2-2 | TRBV4-1 | TGCGCCAGCAGCCTCACTAGCGGGAGGATCATCGGGGAGCTGTTTTTT | CASSLTSGRIIGELFF
NA | NA | TRBJ2-1 | TRBV9 | TGTGCCAGCAGCGCAGACAGTCGCTACAATGAGCAGTTCTTC | CASSADSRYNEQFF
NA | TRBD1 | TRBJ1-3 | TRBV5-4 | TGTGCCAGCGGTGGGGGCCAGGGGGAAAACACCATATATTTT | CASGGGQGENTIYF
NA | NA | TRBJ1-5 | TRBV28 | TGTGCCAGCAGTCTCGGACTCTCAGAGCACAATCAGCCCCAGCATTTT | CASSLGLSEHNQPQHF
NA | TRBD1 | TRBJ1-2 | TRBV27 | TGTGCCAGCAGTTTACAGTCCAGGGGGCTATATGGCTACACCTTC | CASSLQSRGLYGYTF
NA | NA | TRBJ2-2 | TRBV9 | TGTGCCAGCACCCTGGGGAACACCGGGGAGCTGTTTTTT | CASTLGNTGELFF
NA | NA | TRBJ2-1 | TRBV4-1 | TGCGCCAGCAGCCAAGGAACTAGCAAGGGTGAGCAGTTCTTC | CASSQGTSKGEQFF
NA | NA | TRBJ2-7 | TRBV27 | TGTGCCAGCAGTTTTCCCGGGACACCATCCTACGAGCAGTACTTC | CASSFPGTPSYEQYF
NA | NA | TRBJ1-4 | TRBV27 | TGTGCCAGCCGTCGGGGGAGTAATGAAAAACTGTTTTTT | CASRRGSNEKLFF
NA | NA | TRBJ2-7 | TRBV27 | TGTGCCAGCAGCCCACAGGGTATTTGGTACGAGCAGTACTTC | CASSPQGIWYEQYF
NA | NA | TRBJ2-1 | TRBV12-5 | TGTGCTAGTGGTTTAGGCTATGAGCAGTTCTTC | CASGLGYEQFF
NA | NA | TRBJ2-5 | TRBV7-3 | TGTGCCAGCAGCCCATCAGTCCAAGAGACCCAGTACTTC | CASSPSVQETQYF
once | NA | TRBJ2-7 | TRBV27 | TGTGCCAGCAGTTTAAACTTTGGGCAGTGGAACTACGAGCAGTACTTC | CASSLNFGQWNYEQYF
few | NA | TRBJ1-1 | TRBV2 | TGTGCCAGCCTAAAGGGAGTCATGAACACTGAAGCTTTCTTT | CASLKGVMNTEAFF
NA | NA | TRBJ2-1 | TRBV13 | TGTGCCAGCAGCTTGGGCAGGCGTTACAATGAGCAGTTCTTC | CASSLGRRYNEQFF
NA | NA | TRBJ2-5 | TRBV21-1 | TGTGCCAGCAGCTACCATAGGACTAGCGGGAGTTGTGTAGAGACCCAGTACTTC | CASSYHRTSGSCVETQYF
once | NA | TRBJ2-7 | TRBV7-2 | TGTGCCAGCAGCTCCATGGGCTACGAGCAGTACTTC | CASSSMGYEQYF
NA | TRBD2 | TRBJ2-2 | TRBV11-2 | TGTGCCAGCAGCTTATTACTAGCGGGGACCGGGGAGCTGTTTTTT | CASSLLLAGTGELFF
NA | NA | TRBJ1-2 | TRBV5-4 | TGTGCCAGCAGTTGGGCTACGGCGGGTGGCTACACCTTC | CASSWATAGGYTF
once | NA | TRBJ1-4 | TRBV4-2 | TGTGCCAGCAGCCAAGATCTGCGGCAGGGGATAACTAATGAAAAACTGTTTTTT | CASSQDLRQGITNEKLFF
NA | NA | TRBJ1-2 | TRBV27 | TGTGCCAGCAGAACCAGGACGGGCCCTAACTATGGCTACACCTTC | CASRTRTGPNYGYTF
NA | TRBD1 | TRBJ2-1 | TRBV4-1 | TGCGCCAGCAGCCTAGGAGCTGGGACAGGGTCCTACAATGAGCAGTTCTTC | CASSLGAGTGSYNEQFF
NA | NA | TRBJ2-2 | TRBV13 | TGTGCCAGCAGCTTAAGGGGAAAAGGGTACACCGGGGAGCTGTTTTTT | CASSLRGKGYTGELFF
NA | NA | TRBJ2-3 | TRBV7-6 | TGTGCCAGCAGCCCGTTTGGCAGGGCCTTAACCACAGATACGCAGTATTTT | CASSPFGRALTTDTQYF
NA | TRBD2 | TRBJ2-1 | TRBV11-2 | TGTGCCAGCAGCCCTCAGGGACTAGCGTCCCTCTCGGGGCACAATGAGCAGTTCTTC | CASSPQGLASLSGHNEQFF
NA | TRBD2 | TRBJ2-3 | TRBV4-1 | TGCGCCAGCAGCCAAGTTAAGCGGGAGGGCCGCACAGATACGCAGTATTTT | CASSQVKREGRTDTQYF
NA | TRBD2 | TRBJ2-3 | TRBV10-3 | TGTGCCATCAGAGGTCCGGGACTAGCGGACACAGATACGCAGTATTTT | CAIRGPGLADTDTQYF
few | TRBD1 | TRBJ1-2 | TRBV28 | TGTGCCAGCAGTCCGTGGACAGGGTCTGGCTACACCTTC | CASSPWTGSGYTF
NA | NA | TRBJ2-3 | TRBV18 | TGTGCCAGCTCACCACCGTCCCAGGGTAGCATGGATACGCAGTATTTT | CASSPPSQGSMDTQYF
NA | NA | TRBJ1-3 | TRBV11-2 | TGTGCCAGCAGCTTAGCCAGGGGTGGAAACACCATATATTTT | CASSLARGGNTIYF
once | TRBD2 | TRBJ2-7 | TRBV19 | TGTGCCAGCGGGACTAGCGGGAGACCCTACGAGCAGTACTTC | CASGTSGRPYEQYF
few | NA | TRBJ1-5 | TRBV15 | TGTGCCACCAGTGAAGGGGGTAATGGCAATCAGCCCCAGCATTTT | CATSEGGNGNQPQHF
few | NA | TRBJ2-2 | TRBV2 | TGTGCCAGCAGGAAAGGACTTTCCGGGGAGCTGTTTTTT | CASRKGLSGELFF
few | TRBD2 | TRBJ2-1 | TRBV9 | TGTGCCAGCAGCTCAGGAACTAGCGGGACGGCCGATGAGCAGTTCTTC | CASSSGTSGTADEQFF
NA | NA | TRBJ2-3 | TRBV4-1 | TGCGCCAGCAGCCACGCCTTCTGGGTTAGGACAGATACGCAGTATTTT | CASSHAFWVRTDTQYF
NA | NA | TRBJ1-1 | TRBV4-1 | TGCGCCAGCAGCCCACGACAGAGAAGCATGAACACTGAAGCTTTCTTT | CASSPRQRSMNTEAFF
NA | NA | TRBJ1-1 | TRBV29-1 | TGCAGCGGCACCGCGGGGGTATATACTGAAGCTTTCTTT | CSGTAGVYTEAFF
NA | NA | TRBJ2-3 | TRBV11-1 | TGTGCCAGTGCGGAGAGCACAGATACGCAGTATTTT | CASAESTDTQYF
NA | NA | TRBJ2-7 | TRBV7-3 | TGTGCCAGCAGGTCCGCGGCCGGAGGTCCCGAGCAGTACTTC | CASRSAAGGPEQYF
NA | NA | TRBJ2-2 | TRBV6-5 | TGTGCCAGCGGGAGTTTTGGCACCGGGGAGCTGTTTTTT | CASGSFGTGELFF
NA | NA | TRBJ1-5 | TRBV19 | TGTGCCAGTAGTACGACAGGATATAGCAATCAGCCCCAGCATTTT | CASSTTGYSNQPQHF
NA | NA | TRBJ2-7 | TRBV30 | TGTGCCTGGGATACGGGCGGGCGGTACGAGCAGTACTTC | CAWDTGGRYEQYF
once | NA | TRBJ1-2 | TRBV4-3 | TGCGCCAGCAGCCCCACAGACGCCTCAGACTATGGCTACACCTTC | CASSPTDASDYGYTF
NA | NA | TRBJ2-2 | TRBV4-1 | TGCGCCAGCAGCCAATTCGGCCGGGAGCTGTTTTTT | CASSQFGRELFF